Below are 25 T cell receptor beta chains sequenced from a single sample in a study of tumor-infiltrating lymphocytes in primary liver carcinoma. Reverse transcription of roughly 0.5 ug total RNA with a constant-region primer produced TCR beta cDNA. A slightly modified ARM-PCR protocol with three nested multiplex PCR rounds produced these TCR beta libraries. The study ran its first two PCR rounds for roughly 11 cycles each, using TRBV1-TRBV30 forward primers and a C-beta reverse primer. TCRdb fed the multiplex PCR reads into MiXCR, producing one record per CDR3 protein. The table includes 300,000 to 400,000 distinct CDR3 sequences, less than 65% detected once. The blood RNA (from unsorted whole blood) was obtained, and germline DNA was also extracted. The sequencing input was peripheral blood. These receptors were taken from a man aged 35 to 55 with primary liver carcinoma and hepatitis B virus infection.

In the case of this clonotype: Given a much more abundant clone one base away, this may be a read error. V is TRBV5-5 and J is TRBJ1-2; 9 nucleotides agree with TRBD1. V was clipped by 2 bases and J by 1 base; unmatched bases: 6. This CDR3 comprises 16 residues. Germline V gene lookup returns CDR1 SGHKS and CDR2 YYEKEE (reference sequence). CDR3 amino acids: CASSLRDRVVNYGYTF. CDR3 nucleotide sequence: TGTGCCAGCAGCTTAAGGGACAGGGTAGTTAACTATGGCTACACCTTC.

Concerning this clonotype itself: At one end the junction does not follow the germline gene, possibly because of a read error. The V and J genes are TRBV11-2 and TRBJ2-7; D not certain. CDR1 is SGHAT and CDR2 is FQNNGV in the germline V gene. This CDR3 has 12 amino acids. The chain's CDR3 is CASIASSYEQHF. For the CDR3, the DNA is TGTGCCAGCATCGCCAGCTCCTACGAGCAGCACTTC.

This clonotype was detected only a few times. The J gene is TRBJ1-4, the V gene TRBV30; TRBD1 matches at 8 bases. This CDR3 region has 14 residues. The V gene's germline CDR1 is GTSNPN and CDR2 SVGIG (reference sequence). After removal of 3 bases from V and 7 bases from J, the junction contained 7 bases not matched to a gene. The DNA for the CDR3 is TGTGCCTGGAGCTCAGGGGGCGTGCGTGAAAAACTGTTTTTT. It encodes CAWSSGGVREKLFF. Combining the CDR3 with reference TRBV30 and TRBJ1-4 gives the whole variable domain SQTIHQWPATLVQPVGSPLSLECTVEGTSNPNLYWYRQAAGRGLQLLFYSVGIGQISSEVPQNLSASRPQDRQFILSSKKLLLSDSGFYLCAWSSGGVREKLFFGSGTQLSVL.

Only a few counts were recorded for this clonotype. A much bigger clone sits one base away, suggesting this may be a read error. This sequence joins TRBV6-6 and TRBJ2-3, with a tentative D call TRBD1 (5 bases). The CDR3 runs to 12 residues. Germline CDR1 and CDR2: MNHNY and SVGAGI (reference sequence). The DNA of the CDR3 is TGTGTCAGCAGTGGGGCAGGAGATACGCAGTATTTT. It encodes CVSSGAGDTQYF.

About this clonotype itself: At one of its ends the junction is not consistent with the germline gene, which may arise from a read error. The chain recombines TRBV11-2 with TRBJ2-2; maybe TRBD2 (5 bases). CDR3 length: 12 residues. CDR1 is SGHAT and CDR2 is FQNNGV in the germline V gene. The CDR3 DNA is TGTACCAGCAGCTTACATGCCGGGGAGCTATTTTTT. Protein: CTSSLHAGELFF.

In regard to this clonotype: This clone may be a read error of a much larger clone one base away. As the CDR3 is not closed by the conserved phenylalanine or tryptophan, this likely results from a read error. This chain joins TRBV5-5 and TRBJ2-5; D remains ambiguous. The CDR3 covers 13 residues. Germline CDR1 reads SGHKS; CDR2 reads YYEKEE (reference sequence). The V and J ends lost 1 base and 3 bases respectively, with 7 bases between them. The CDR3 DNA reads TGTGCCAGCAGCTTGTACAGAGAAGAGACCCAGTACTCC. Translation gives CASSLYREETQYS.

The gene calls are TRBV11-2 and TRBJ2-3; D gene unclear. This CDR3 has 13 amino acids. The germline CDR1 and CDR2 sequences are SGHAT and FQNNGV. V lost 5 bases and J lost 5, with 11 bases in between. CDR3 nucleotides: TGTGCCAGCAGCCTTCATCGCAAAGATACGCAGTATTTT. Translated: CASSLHRKDTQYF.

This clonotype is a singleton in its sample. One end of the junction fails to match germline, which may point to a read error. CDR3 protein: CANSFSSILSHEQFF. As DNA, the CDR3 is TGTGCCAACAGCTTCTCTAGTATCCTATCCCATGAGCAGTTCTTC. The chain carries TRBV11-2 and TRBJ2-1, with unresolved D. CDR3 size: 15 residues. Per the germline V gene, CDR1 is SGHAT and CDR2 is FQNNGV.

This clonotype was counted a few times. The chain combines TRBV30 with TRBJ1-1; maybe TRBD1 (6 bases). V was cut by 3 bases and J by 0 bases, with 11 bases left in between. CDR3 size: 14 residues. CDR1 is GTSNPN and CDR2 is SVGIG in the germline V gene (reference sequence). The CDR3 coding sequence is TGTGCCTGGAGGGGGGGGGGCCTGAACACTGAAGCTTTCTTT. The encoded protein is CAWRGGGLNTEAFF. Drawing the rest from reference TRBV30 and TRBJ1-1, the complete variable domain is SQTIHQWPATLVQPVGSPLSLECTVEGTSNPNLYWYRQAAGRGLQLLFYSVGIGQISSEVPQNLSASRPQDRQFILSSKKLLLSDSGFYLCAWRGGGLNTEAFFGQGTRLTVV.

Concerning this clonotype: This may be a read error: a much more frequent sequence differs by one nucleotide. CDR3 residues: CASSHDPGSRGASSIDTQYF. DNA for the CDR3: TGCGCCAGCAGCCATGACCCAGGGAGCAGGGGGGCCTCTAGCATAGATACGCAGTATTTT. V gene TRBV4-1 combines with J gene TRBJ2-3, with D tentatively TRBD1 (7 bases). This CDR3 has 20 amino acids. Germline V gene data show CDR1 as MGHRA and CDR2 as YSYEKL.

CDR3 residues: CASSGDGSWGYTF. The CDR3, as DNA: TGTGCCAGCAGTGGGGATGGGTCCTGGGGCTACACCTTC. The rearrangement links TRBV6-1 to TRBJ1-2, with no clear D. Germline V gene lookup returns CDR1 MNHNS and CDR2 SASEGT. This CDR3 is built from 13 residues. The V end lost 4 bases, the J end lost 8 bases, and 14 bases lay between the germline ends.

The V gene is TRBV4-3, the J gene TRBJ2-7, with D possibly being TRBD1 (7 bases). There are 14 residues in the CDR3. The V gene's germline CDR1 is LGHNA and CDR2 YSLEER. The V and J ends lost 2 bases and 13 bases respectively, with 21 bases between them. This chain's CDR3 is CASSQQGGSYGQYF. CDR3 nucleotide sequence: TGCGCCAGCAGCCAACAGGGGGGATCCTACGGGCAATACTTC.

The chain recombines TRBV7-9 with TRBJ2-3; D is unclear. CDR1 is SEHNR and CDR2 is FQNEAQ in the germline V gene (reference sequence). The CDR3 runs 15 residues. V gave up 0 bases and J gave up 1 base, with 8 bases separating them. The CDR3 loop is CASSLAGLGTDTQYF. The CDR3 coding sequence is TGTGCCAGCAGCTTAGCTGGGCTCGGCACAGATACGCAGTATTTT.

A remark on this clonotype: One end of the junction is discordant with germline, which a read error may explain. This sequence joins TRBV30 and TRBJ1-2; TRBD1 is a possible D gene (6 bases). Germline CDR1 is GTSNPN and CDR2 is SVGIG (reference sequence). The CDR3 is 13 residues long. The CDR3 is CTWSVQGSYGYTF. CDR3 nucleotides: TGTACCTGGAGTGTTCAGGGGTCCTATGGCTACACCTTC.

The V gene is TRBV4-3, the J gene TRBJ2-1, with D possibly TRBD2 on 6 matching bases. Germline loops: CDR1 LGHNA, CDR2 YSLEER. This CDR3 has 16 amino acids. With 0 bases removed from V and 0 bases from J, the gap between germline ends came to 9 bases. The chain's CDR3 is CASSQDAGSSYNEQFF. The CDR3 DNA reads TGCGCCAGCAGCCAAGATGCGGGAAGCTCCTACAATGAGCAGTTCTTC.

This clonotype was recorded at least ten times. The V gene is TRBV6-2 or TRBV6-3, the J gene TRBJ1-2; D unclear. Trimming cost V 2 bases and J 5 bases, with 9 bases left between them. CDR3 size: 13 residues. Germline CDR1 is MNHEY and CDR2 is SVGEGT. The CDR3: CASSYERRYGYTF. CDR3 bases: TGTGCCAGCAGTTACGAAAGGCGTTATGGCTACACCTTC.

In this sample, this clonotype turned up a few times. V and J are TRBV12-3 or TRBV12-4 and TRBJ1-1; D unresolved. Trimming took 5 bases from V and 3 from J, leaving 13 bases between them. The CDR3 sequence is 14 residues long. DNA of the CDR3: TGTGCCAGCAGTCGGGTCCCGCCCCACACTGAAGCTTTCTTT. It encodes CASSRVPPHTEAFF.

V and J are TRBV30 and TRBJ2-2, with unresolved D. Between the trimmed V and J ends, which lost 3 bases and 7 bases, there was a span of 6 bases. Germline V gene lookup returns CDR1 GTSNPN and CDR2 SVGIG (reference sequence). The CDR3 is 11 residues long. CDR3 protein: CAWSRDGELFF. The DNA for the CDR3 is TGTGCCTGGAGCAGAGACGGGGAGCTGTTTTTT.

This clonotype has ten or more counts. This chain connects TRBV11-3 to TRBJ2-3, with 14 bases lining up with TRBD2. Germline CDR1 and CDR2: SGHNT and YENEEA. J was trimmed by 3 bases and V by 4 bases; bases with no gene match: 3. This CDR3 is built from 16 residues. This chain's CDR3 is CASSSGTSGSTDTQYF. DNA for the CDR3: TGTGCCAGCAGCTCGGGGACTAGCGGGAGTACAGATACGCAGTATTTT.

In this sample, this clonotype turned up many times. The gene calls are TRBV10-3 and TRBJ1-6; 8 bases agree with TRBD1. Trimming cost V 1 base and J 5 bases; bases outside gene matches: 4. CDR3 length: 16 amino acids. In germline, CDR1 is ENHRY, CDR2 SYGVKD. CDR3 in DNA: TGTGCCATCAGTGAGTTTTCGACAGGGGATAATTCACCCCTCCACTTT. Translating gives CAISEFSTGDNSPLHF.

About this clonotype itself: This may be a read error: a much more frequent sequence differs by one nucleotide. The rearrangement joins TRBV24-1 to TRBJ2-2; a possible D gene is TRBD2 (6 bases). CDR1 is KGHDR, CDR2 SFDVKD, per germline. The CDR3 extends over 15 amino acids. The CDR3 is CVTSDLGEDTGELFF. The CDR3 DNA reads as TGTGTCACCAGTGATTTGGGGGAGGACACCGGGGAGCTGTTTTTT.

As concerns this clonotype: A much larger clone differs by one base, so this may be a read error. The chain joins TRBV5-6 to TRBJ1-2; TRBD1 is a possible D gene (6 bases). Germline V CDR1 and CDR2: SGHDT, YYEEEE. CDR3 length: 14 residues. CDR3 nucleotide sequence: TGTGCCAACAGCTTGCAGGGGTCTAACTATGGCTACACCTTC. It is translated as CANSLQGSNYGYTF. The entire variable domain, with the rest obtained from reference TRBV5-6 and TRBJ1-2, is as follows: DAGVTQSPTHLIKTRGQQVTLRCSPKSGHDTVSWYQQALGQGPQFIFQYYEEEERQRGNFPDRFSGHQFPNYSSELNVNALLLGDSALYLCANSLQGSNYGYTFGSGTRLTVV.

About this clonotype: A read error may be the cause here, since a much bigger clone is one base away. The chain couples TRBV4-3 to TRBJ1-5; no clear D gene. Germline CDR1 and CDR2: LGHNA and YSLEER. Trimming removed 4 bases from V and 4 bases from J, with 14 bases in between. This CDR3 spans 15 amino acids. This CDR3 is CASSRTGIGNQPQHF. The CDR3 DNA sequence: TGCGCCAGCAGCCGGACCGGGATAGGGAATCAGCCCCAGCATTTT.

This clonotype has just one count. This chain uses TRBV5-4 with TRBJ1-6, with 10 bases identical to TRBD1. Germline-derived CDR1 and CDR2 are SGHNT and YYREEE (reference sequence). The CDR3 is 17 amino acids. Germline trimming cut 4 bases from V and 16 bases from J; bases unmatched to any gene: 20. CDR3 sequence: CASSTKFWGQGNSRLHF. CDR3 sequence (DNA): TGTGCCAGCAGCACGAAATTCTGGGGACAGGGGAATTCACGGCTCCACTTT.

The V gene is TRBV11-2, the J gene TRBJ2-1; D not resolved. Germline values: CDR1 SGHAT, CDR2 FQNNGV. This CDR3 is built from 15 residues. Between the trimmed V and J ends, which lost 1 base and 11 bases, there was a span of 18 bases. CDR3 residues: CASSLGVGALNKQFF. The CDR3 region has the DNA TGTGCCAGCAGCTTAGGGGTGGGTGCGTTGAATAAGCAGTTCTTC.